This T cell receptor beta chain was sequenced in a study of T cell responses to AZD1222 COVID-19 vaccine. Germline V lookup: CDR1 MRHNA, CDR2 SNTAGT. V was trimmed by 2 bases and J by 6 bases, leaving 11 bases between them. This CDR3 has 15 amino acids. Findings and caveats of the study: The span of vaccine-associated CD4 TCRs extended across spike, with dominance at 160-218 and 743-854. Baseline seropositives among AZD1222 recipients totaled only 5 to 7. Close to half of spike-specific TCRs reportedly recognize unmutated variant regions. The donors showed a predominance of white British ancestry and of females, with possible underestimation of clonal diversity.

Produced via immunoSEQ multiplex PCR; TCRdb's table is partial and in-frame only. The data show under 130,000 clones, more than 90% seen once. A note on this clone: The target antigen is unknown.

The chain is built from TRBV6-4 and TRBJ1-6; tentatively, D is TRBD1 (5 bases). This sample comprised peripheral blood, obtained on day 0 of AZD1222 vaccination. The TCR comes from an adult in good health. CDR3 DNA sequence: TGTGCCAGCAGTGACGGTCTAAGGGGTAATTCACCCCTCCACTTT. Its protein is CASSDGLRGNSPLHF.